These 19 T cell receptor beta chains were all obtained from the same sample, sequenced in a study of T cell responses to AZD1222 COVID-19 vaccine. Sequencing was performed with immunoSEQ multiplex PCR; in TCRdb, only in-frame clones are kept and a portion is missing. The sample holds more than 100,000 clones; around 90% are singletons and the top ten take just over 2.5%. The source was peripheral blood, collected 28 days after the second AZD1222 dose. Every receptor here comes from an adult who received the AZD1222 COVID-19 vaccine.

The chain is built from TRBV28 and TRBJ2-6; D gene uncertain. CDR1 MDHEN and CDR2 SYDVKM come from the germline V gene. The CDR3 loop spans 12 amino acids. Trimming stripped 8 bases from V and 2 bases from J, with 4 bases between. CDR3: CASHTGANVLTF. The CDR3 bases are TGTGCCAGCCACACTGGGGCCAACGTCCTGACTTTC.

The rearrangement joins TRBV7-2 to TRBJ2-4, with 9 bases lining up with TRBD1. Trimming took 7 bases from V and 6 from J; bases not matched to a gene: 7. The CDR3 contains 14 residues. Germline values: CDR1 SGHTA, CDR2 FQGNSA. The CDR3 coding sequence is TGTGCCAGCACCCCGACAGGGGGAATAAACATTCAGTACTTC. Amino acid sequence: CASTPTGGINIQYF.

The rearrangement links TRBV6-1 to TRBJ2-5; D gene ambiguous. This CDR3 contains 14 residues. V lost 3 bases, J lost 4 bases, and 12 bases lay in between. Germline V gives CDR1 MNHNS, CDR2 SASEGT. CDR3 residues: CASSEGWNIETQYF. The DNA of the CDR3 is TGTGCCAGCAGTGAGGGCTGGAATATAGAGACCCAGTACTTC.

The chain's CDR3 is CASSLNLGSPLHF. The CDR3 DNA reads as TGTGCCAGCAGCCTAAACTTGGGGTCACCCCTCCACTTT. The chain links TRBV7-8 to TRBJ1-6; D ambiguous. V lost 5 bases and J 10 bases, leaving 12 bases between the germline ends. The length of the CDR3 is 13 residues. Germline V gene data show CDR1 as SGHVS and CDR2 as FQNEAQ.

The chain combines TRBV5-1 with TRBJ2-5; possible D gene TRBD1, 5 bases. Trimming shortened V by 5 bases and J by 4 bases, and 6 bases separated the two germline ends. The CDR3 is 11 residues long. Germline CDR1 SGHRS, CDR2 YFSETQ. The DNA for the CDR3 is TGCGCCAGCAGTAGGGGAGAGACCCAGTACTTC. Amino acids: CASSRGETQYF.

In its sample, this clone was seen once. The chain employs TRBV7-2 and TRBJ1-1; D call uncertain. Germline V gene sequence: CDR1 SGHTA, CDR2 FQGNSA. The germline V and J ends were trimmed by 8 bases and 1 base, with 8 bases remaining between them. The CDR3 length is 12 residues. CDR3 sequence reads: CASAWENTEAFF. The CDR3 region has the DNA TGTGCCAGCGCTTGGGAGAACACTGAAGCTTTCTTT.

V and J are TRBV2 and TRBJ1-2; the D gene is possibly TRBD1 (6 bases). The CDR3 sequence is 15 residues long. Germline V gives CDR1 SNHLY, CDR2 FYNNEI. Between the trimmed V and J ends, which lost 1 base and 5 bases, there was a span of 14 bases. In DNA, the CDR3 is TGTGCCAGCAGTGAAGGCCGGGGGCTTCAGTATGGCTACACCTTC. Translated, it gives CASSEGRGLQYGYTF.

The V and J genes are TRBV3-1 (or the pseudogene TRBV3-2) and TRBJ1-6; D gene ambiguous. V gave up 1 base and J gave up 2 bases, with 6 bases separating them. The CDR3 has 15 amino acids. CDR1 and CDR2 from the germline V gene are LGHDT and YNNKEL (reference sequence). The CDR3 is CASSQGDTYNSPLHF. DNA of the CDR3: TGTGCCAGCAGCCAAGGGGATACCTATAATTCACCCCTCCACTTT.

The rearrangement uses TRBV5-5 and TRBJ1-2; 10 nucleotides match TRBD1. The V gene's germline CDR1 is SGHKS and CDR2 YYEKEE (reference sequence). CDR3 length: 15 amino acids. With V trimmed by 2 bases and J by 8 bases, 9 bases remained unmatched. The DNA for the CDR3 is TGTGCCAGCAGCTTAATGGCGGACAGGGGGGTAGGCTACACCTTC. Residues: CASSLMADRGVGYTF.

This clone was seen only once. The V call is TRBV9, the J call TRBJ2-2; D is ambiguous. The CDR3 length is 15 residues. CDR1 is SGDLS, CDR2 YYNGEE, per germline. The V and J ends lost 3 bases and 3 bases respectively, with 12 bases between them. DNA of the CDR3: TGTGCCAGCAGCGAAGTATCCACGCACACCGGGGAGCTGTTTTTT. Residues: CASSEVSTHTGELFF.

The chain employs TRBV27 and TRBJ1-4; the D gene is possibly TRBD1 (5 bases). This CDR3 has 12 residues. Germline loops: CDR1 MNHEY, CDR2 SMNVEV (reference sequence). V lost 6 bases, J lost 5 bases, and 7 bases lay in between. The CDR3 spells CASSRVNEKLFF. CDR3 in DNA: TGTGCCAGCAGCAGGGTCAATGAAAAACTGTTTTTT.

The V and J genes are TRBV4-2 and TRBJ1-4; a weak D match, TRBD1 (6 bases). V lost 0 bases and J lost 4, with 21 bases in between. From germline, CDR1 is LGHNA and CDR2 YNFKEQ. The CDR3 runs 19 residues. The CDR3 region is CASSQEGLVGGDLNEKLFF. As DNA, the CDR3 is TGTGCCAGCAGCCAAGAGGGGCTTGTGGGGGGCGACCTTAATGAAAAACTGTTTTTT.

This clone was seen more than once but under ten times. The chain couples TRBV7-2 to TRBJ1-1; TRBD1 matches 7 bases. The CDR3 extends over 13 amino acids. Germline values: CDR1 SGHTA, CDR2 FQGNSA. Germline trimming cut 8 bases from V and 1 base from J; bases unmatched to any gene: 4. The CDR3 protein is CASEEGANTEAFF. The CDR3 DNA follows: TGTGCCAGCGAAGAGGGGGCGAACACTGAAGCTTTCTTT.

The chain recombines TRBV19 with TRBJ1-6; a weak D match, TRBD1 (6 bases). V gave up 3 bases and J gave up 8 bases, with 20 bases separating them. The CDR3 sequence is 17 residues long. Germline loops: CDR1 LNHDA, CDR2 SQIVND (reference sequence). The CDR3 DNA reads as TGTGCCAGTAGTATGGCGGCAGGGGCGGTGGGTGATTCACCCCTCCACTTT. Protein: CASSMAAGAVGDSPLHF.

V is TRBV19 and J is TRBJ1-5; tentative D call: TRBD1 (6 bases). The CDR3 length is 14 residues. Germline assignment: CDR1 LNHDA and CDR2 SQIVND (reference sequence). The V gene lost 4 bases and the J gene lost 6 bases, with 13 bases spanning the gap. CDR3 sequence: CASSNRRGAQPQHF. In nucleotides, the CDR3 is TGTGCCAGTAGTAACCGACGGGGGGCTCAGCCCCAGCATTTT.

The chain uses TRBV2 and TRBJ2-1, with a tentative D call TRBD2 (6 bases). CDR1 and CDR2 from the germline V gene are SNHLY and FYNNEI. V dropped 2 bases and J dropped 7 bases, with 15 bases sitting between them. This CDR3 is built from 15 residues. The CDR3 protein is CASSERDLRRNEQFF. The CDR3 DNA follows: TGTGCCAGCAGTGAAAGGGACTTAAGAAGGAATGAGCAGTTCTTC. Combining the CDR3 with reference TRBV2 and TRBJ2-1 gives the whole variable domain EPEVTQTPSHQVTQMGQEVILRCVPISNHLYFYWYRQILGQKVEFLVSFYNNEISEKSEIFDDQFSVERPDGSNFTLKIRSTKLEDSAMYFCASSERDLRRNEQFFGPGTRLTVL.

The chain is built from TRBV24-1 and TRBJ2-3, with D uncertain. Per germline, CDR1 KGHDR and CDR2 SFDVKD. CDR3 length equals 14 residues. Trimming shortened V by 1 base and J by 2 bases, and 6 bases separated the two germline ends. The CDR3 region has the DNA TGTGCCACCAGTGATTTAGGGATCACAGATACGCAGTATTTT. It yields the protein CATSDLGITDTQYF.

V and J are TRBV5-1 and TRBJ2-7; D gene unclear. V was cut by 5 bases and J by 3 bases, with 15 bases left in between. This CDR3 region has 14 residues. Germline assignment: CDR1 SGHRS and CDR2 YFSETQ. As DNA, the CDR3 is TGCGCCAGCAGTACGGCTTCTTTTAGCTACGAGCAGTACTTC. Amino acid sequence: CASSTASFSYEQYF.

The genes are TRBV6-6 and TRBJ1-1; a weak D match, TRBD1 (5 bases). The CDR3 totals 15 residues. The germline gives CDR1 MNHNY, CDR2 SVGAGI (reference sequence). V lost 5 bases and J 1 base, leaving 14 bases between the germline ends. CDR3 nucleotides: TGTGCCAGCAGTAAGCCCAGGGTAGGGAACACTGAAGCTTTCTTT. It is translated as CASSKPRVGNTEAFF.